The text below deals with one TCR beta chain. The antigen is unknown. Germline V gives CDR1 LNHDA, CDR2 SQIVND (reference sequence). The CDR3 runs to 14 residues. Trimming cost V 7 bases and J 6 bases, with 16 bases left between them. Some clones are missing from TCRdb's copy, which holds only in-frame ones; the method was immunoSEQ multiplex PCR. The table shows around 20,000 clones, with 86% occurring only once. The data belong to a study of T cells in localized non-small cell lung cancer. Study results and limitations: Investigators sequenced only a single tumor region, leaving heterogeneity possible. Uninvolved adjacent lung had the highest recorded T cell clonality, with tumor below it. The appearance of a median approximately 61 of the top 100 tumor clones was seen in adjacent lung. Greater blood T cell density accompanied longer overall survival.

The TCR originated in a woman aged 35-75 years with stage I lung adenocarcinoma. The chain is built from TRBV19 and TRBJ1-3; weak D call: TRBD1 (5 bases). The material sequenced was peripheral blood, taken before any cancer treatment. The CDR3 is CASKKRDSPNTIYF. DNA of the CDR3: TGTGCCAGTAAGAAACGGGACTCCCCAAACACCATATATTTT. Drawing the rest from reference TRBV19 and TRBJ1-3, the complete variable domain is DGGITQSPKYLFRKEGQNVTLSCEQNLNHDAMYWYRQDPGQGLRLIYYSQIVNDFQKGDIAEGYSVSREKKESFPLTVTSAQKNPTAFYLCASKKRDSPNTIYFGEGSWLTVV.